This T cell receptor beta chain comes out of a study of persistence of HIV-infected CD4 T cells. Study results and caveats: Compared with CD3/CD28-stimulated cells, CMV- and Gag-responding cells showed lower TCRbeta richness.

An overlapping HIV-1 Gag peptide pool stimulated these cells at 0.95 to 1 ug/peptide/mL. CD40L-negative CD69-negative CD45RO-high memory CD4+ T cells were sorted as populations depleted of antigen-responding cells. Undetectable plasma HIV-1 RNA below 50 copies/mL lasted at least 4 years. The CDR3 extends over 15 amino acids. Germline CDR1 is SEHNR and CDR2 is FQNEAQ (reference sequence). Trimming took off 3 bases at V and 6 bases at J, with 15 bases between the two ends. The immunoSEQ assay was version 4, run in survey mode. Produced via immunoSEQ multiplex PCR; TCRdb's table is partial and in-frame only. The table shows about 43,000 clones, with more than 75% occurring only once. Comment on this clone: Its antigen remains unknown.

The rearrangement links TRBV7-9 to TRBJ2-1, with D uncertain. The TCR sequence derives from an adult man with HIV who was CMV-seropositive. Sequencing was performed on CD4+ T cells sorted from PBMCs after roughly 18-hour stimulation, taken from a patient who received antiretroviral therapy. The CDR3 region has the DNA TGTGCCAGCAGCTTTTTTCAGGTGGGGTCCAATGAGCAGTTCTTC. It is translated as CASSFFQVGSNEQFF.